Listed here are 22 T cell receptor beta chains from one sample, sequenced in a study of cytomegalovirus exposure and HLA in healthy donors. The PCR had 60 Vbeta and 13 Jbeta primers. The repertoire was sequenced with immunoSEQ multiplex PCR; TCRdb's copy has only in-frame clones and lacks some. The sample has 150,000 to 180,000 clones; 75% to 85% are singletons. The sequenced material came from PBMCs. The receptors here all came from a man aged 30 to 39 in good health and CMV-seropositive.

The chain is built from TRBV30 and TRBJ1-5; 8 bases match TRBD1. Germline CDR1 GTSNPN, CDR2 SVGIG (reference sequence). The CDR3 is made up of 17 amino acids. J gave up 0 bases and V 4 bases, and 11 bases lay outside the gene matches. The CDR3 spells CAWTTTTGGDSNQPQHF. For the CDR3, the DNA is TGTGCCTGGACCACAACCACAGGGGGGGATAGCAATCAGCCCCAGCATTTT.

The chain links TRBV28 to TRBJ2-3; 7 nucleotides match TRBD1. Per germline, CDR1 MDHEN and CDR2 SYDVKM. Trimming cost V 4 bases and J 5 bases; bases outside gene matches: 6. The CDR3 totals 14 residues. Here the CDR3 DNA reads TGTGCCAGCAGTTCTGACAGGGTTCAAGATACGCAGTATTTT. Encoded protein: CASSSDRVQDTQYF.

The chain links TRBV6-5 to TRBJ2-3, with D unclear. From germline, CDR1 is MNHEY and CDR2 SVGAGI. V was pared by 0 bases and J by 2 bases, with 9 bases between. This CDR3 spans 15 amino acids. The CDR3: CASSYSSQITDTQYF. The CDR3 nucleotides read TGTGCCAGCAGTTACTCGTCGCAGATCACAGATACGCAGTATTTT.

The chain combines TRBV11-2 with TRBJ1-3; D is uncertain. CDR1 SGHAT and CDR2 FQNNGV come from the germline V gene. The CDR3 sequence is 14 residues long. V was cut by 2 bases and J by 8 bases, with 13 bases left in between. The CDR3 bases are TGTGCCAGCAGCTTAATCACGCGGTCTGACACCATATATTTT. Protein sequence: CASSLITRSDTIYF. Drawing the rest from reference TRBV11-2 and TRBJ1-3, the complete variable domain is EAGVAQSPRYKIIEKRQSVAFWCNPISGHATLYWYQQILGQGPKLLIQFQNNGVVDDSQLPKDRFSAERLKGVDSTLKIQPAKLEDSAVYLCASSLITRSDTIYFGEGSWLTVV.

Notes on this clone: The junction shows a germline mismatch at one end, possibly a read error. The chain links TRBV7-7 to TRBJ2-1; D perhaps matches TRBD2 (5 bases). Germline CDR1 and CDR2: SSHAT and FNYEAQ (reference sequence). The CDR3 contains 17 residues. The CDR3 coding sequence is TGTGCTAGCAGCTTAGAGTTTGTGGGGAGCGGACCAAATGAGCAGTTCTTC. Translating gives CASSLEFVGSGPNEQFF.

The chain couples TRBV27 to TRBJ2-1; 10 nucleotides align to TRBD2. V lost 3 bases, J lost 8 bases, and 10 bases stayed unmatched. The germline V gene has CDR1 MNHEY and CDR2 SMNVEV (reference sequence). The CDR3 totals 16 residues. The CDR3 region is CASSFIGAGGPDEQFF. In nucleotides, the CDR3 is TGTGCCAGCAGTTTTATTGGAGCGGGAGGGCCGGATGAGCAGTTCTTC.

This clone has more than one count but fewer than ten. The genes are TRBV25-1 and TRBJ1-2; D not resolved. CDR3 length: 12 residues. Per the germline V gene, CDR1 is MGHDK and CDR2 is SYGVNS. The V and J ends lost 1 base and 7 bases respectively, with 7 bases between them. In DNA form, the CDR3 reads TGTGCCAGCAGTGAATCGCTAAGTGGCTACACCTTC. Its translation: CASSESLSGYTF.

The chain combines TRBV19 with TRBJ2-5, with a weak D call TRBD2 (5 bases). In germline, CDR1 is LNHDA, CDR2 SQIVND (reference sequence). The CDR3 covers 17 residues. V was cut by 6 bases and J by 1 base, with 21 bases left in between. The DNA of the CDR3 is TGTGCCAGTAGAAGAGGCCGCGGCGGGTATACCCAAGAGACCCAGTACTTC. Protein sequence: CASRRGRGGYTQETQYF.

The chain employs TRBV27 and TRBJ2-7; a possible D gene is TRBD2 (6 bases). The CDR3 has 14 residues. V was shortened by 3 bases and J by 4 bases, with 13 bases between the two germline ends. Looked up from germline, CDR1 is MNHEY and CDR2 is SMNVEV (reference sequence). The CDR3 is CASSLLGTEYEQYF. In nucleotides, the CDR3 is TGTGCCAGCAGTTTGCTCGGGACTGAATACGAGCAGTACTTC.

This clone has a single count. J is TRBJ2-5 and V is TRBV11-3; D may be TRBD1 (6 bases). Per the germline V gene, CDR1 is SGHNT and CDR2 is YENEEA. Trimming removed 5 bases at V and 5 bases at J, with 15 bases between. The CDR3 length is 14 residues. The CDR3: CASSLHQGSETQYF. The DNA of the CDR3 is TGTGCCAGCAGCCTCCACCAGGGGAGTGAGACCCAGTACTTC.

The chain employs TRBV2 and TRBJ1-1; 8 nucleotides align to TRBD1. The CDR3 has 12 residues. V shed 6 bases and J 5 bases; nucleotides not matched to a gene: 2. Germline CDR1 reads SNHLY; CDR2 reads FYNNEI. CDR3 nucleotides: TGTGCCAGCAGGCAGGGGGCGACTGAAGCTTTCTTT. Residues: CASRQGATEAFF.

V usage is TRBV2 and J usage is TRBJ1-6; a weak D match, TRBD1 (6 bases). The V end was cut by 4 bases, the J end by 9 bases, with 16 bases between. Germline values: CDR1 SNHLY, CDR2 FYNNEI. The CDR3 contains 15 residues. The DNA for the CDR3 is TGTGCCAGCAGTGTACAGGGTCAGCGTAGTTCACCCCTCCACTTT. Encoded protein: CASSVQGQRSSPLHF.

The genes are TRBV30 and TRBJ1-2; 8 nucleotides align to TRBD1. Germline V gene data show CDR1 as GTSNPN and CDR2 as SVGIG (reference sequence). CDR3 length: 11 amino acids. J gave up 11 bases and V 5 bases, and 7 bases lay outside the gene matches. CDR3 DNA: TGTGCCTGGTTACAGGGGGAGGGGTACACCTTC. It is translated as CAWLQGEGYTF.

The chain is built from TRBV7-2 and TRBJ1-2; D may be TRBD1 (6 bases). The V end lost 5 bases, the J end lost 3 bases, and 16 bases lay between the germline ends. Per the germline V gene, CDR1 is SGHTA and CDR2 is FQGNSA. This CDR3 region has 15 residues. DNA for the CDR3: TGTGCCAGCAGCCCTAGCCCACAGGGTGACTATGGCTACACCTTC. Translation gives CASSPSPQGDYGYTF. Using reference TRBV7-2 and TRBJ1-2 for the parts outside the CDR3, the full variable domain is GAGVSQSPSNKVTEKGKDVELRCDPISGHTALYWYRQSLGQGLEFLIYFQGNSAPDKSGLPSDRFSAERTGGSVSTLTIQRTQQEDSAVYLCASSPSPQGDYGYTFGSGTRLTVV.

The chain has TRBV6-6 and TRBJ1-2; 8 bases match TRBD1. The CDR3 runs 14 residues. After removal of 6 bases from V and 5 bases from J, the junction contained 8 bases not matched to a gene. The germline V gene encodes CDR1 MNHNY and CDR2 SVGAGI (reference sequence). The DNA of the CDR3 is TGTGCCAGCAGACCCAAACAGGGGGTTTATGGCTACACCTTC. It codes for CASRPKQGVYGYTF.

The chain couples TRBV30 to TRBJ2-7; tentatively, D is TRBD1 (6 bases). This CDR3 is built from 12 residues. Germline-derived CDR1 and CDR2 are GTSNPN and SVGIG (reference sequence). Trimming cost V 7 bases and J 4 bases, with 14 bases left between them. In DNA form, the CDR3 reads TGTGCCTCCGATCAACAGGGTTACGAGCAGTACTTC. Protein: CASDQQGYEQYF.

The rearrangement joins TRBV7-6 to TRBJ2-2; possible D gene TRBD2, 6 bases. V was trimmed by 5 bases and J by 0 bases, leaving 13 bases between them. The length of the CDR3 is 16 residues. Germline CDR1 and CDR2: SGHVS and FNYEAQ. For the CDR3, the DNA is TGTGCCAGCAGCCGTGGCGCGGGGACGAACACCGGGGAGCTGTTTTTT. It specifies CASSRGAGTNTGELFF.

CDR3 in amino acids: CASSQAQGRTITDTQYF. Here the CDR3 DNA reads TGCGCCAGCAGCCAAGCGCAGGGGCGGACCATCACAGATACGCAGTATTTT. The chain has TRBV4-3 and TRBJ2-3; a weak D match, TRBD1 (6 bases). This CDR3 has 17 residues. V was trimmed by 1 base and J by 2 bases, leaving 16 bases between them. Germline V gene data show CDR1 as LGHNA and CDR2 as YSLEER.

The chain joins TRBV15 to TRBJ1-2, with 8 bases lining up with TRBD1. Germline V lookup: CDR1 LNHNV, CDR2 YYDKDF (reference sequence). This CDR3 region has 12 residues. The V and J ends lost 6 bases and 4 bases, in that order; junction bases with no gene match: 1. The CDR3 nucleotides read TGTGCCACCAGAGGGACAGGCTATGGCTACACCTTC. Translation: CATRGTGYGYTF.

In its sample, this clone was seen a few times. CDR3 sequence reads: CASSVTGGTGELFF. The CDR3, as DNA: TGTGCCAGCAGCGTAACAGGGGGCACCGGGGAGCTGTTTTTT. The chain links TRBV9 to TRBJ2-2, with 8 nucleotides matching TRBD1. The V segment lost 1 base and the J segment 4 bases; nucleotides outside the gene matches: 0. The length of the CDR3 is 14 residues. The germline V gene has CDR1 SGDLS and CDR2 YYNGEE.

The J gene is TRBJ2-1, the V gene TRBV10-3; the match to TRBD2 covers 12 bases. The V and J ends lost 4 bases and 10 bases, in that order; junction bases with no gene match: 8. Germline lookup yields CDR1 ENHRY and CDR2 SYGVKD. The CDR3 consists of 15 residues. The DNA for the CDR3 is TGTGCCATCAGTGCTAGCGGGAGGGTAGGACGGGAGCAGTTCTTC. Translated, it gives CAISASGRVGREQFF.

This rearrangement joins TRBV7-9 to TRBJ1-4, with D possibly being TRBD1 (6 bases). V shed 2 bases and J shed 7 bases, with 14 bases lying between them. Germline CDR1 and CDR2: SEHNR and FQNEAQ (reference sequence). This CDR3 is 15 amino acids long. In DNA form, the CDR3 reads TGTGCCAGCAGCTTAAGGCGCAGGGGTAGTGAAAAACTGTTTTTT. It yields the protein CASSLRRRGSEKLFF.